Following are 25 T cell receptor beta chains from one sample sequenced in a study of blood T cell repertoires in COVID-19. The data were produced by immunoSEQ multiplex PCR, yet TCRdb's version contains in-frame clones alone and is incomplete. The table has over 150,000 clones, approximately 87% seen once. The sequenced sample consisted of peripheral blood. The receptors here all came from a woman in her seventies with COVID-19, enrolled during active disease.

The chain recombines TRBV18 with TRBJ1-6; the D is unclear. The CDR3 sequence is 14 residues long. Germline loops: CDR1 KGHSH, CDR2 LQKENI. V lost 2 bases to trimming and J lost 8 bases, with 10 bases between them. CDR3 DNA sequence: TGTGCCAGCTCACCAGCCGGGGTCGATTCACCCCTCCACTTT. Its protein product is CASSPAGVDSPLHF. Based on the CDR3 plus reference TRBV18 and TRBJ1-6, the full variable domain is NAGVMQNPRHLVRRRGQEARLRCSPMKGHSHVYWYRQLPEEGLKFMVYLQKENIIDESGMPKERFSAEFPKEGPSILRIQQVVRGDSAAYFCASSPAGVDSPLHFGNGTRLTVT.

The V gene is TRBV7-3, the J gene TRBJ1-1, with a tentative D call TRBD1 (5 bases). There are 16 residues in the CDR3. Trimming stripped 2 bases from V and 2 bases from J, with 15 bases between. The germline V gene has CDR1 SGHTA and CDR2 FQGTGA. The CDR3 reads CASSLGSPGGNTEAFF. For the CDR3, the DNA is TGTGCCAGCAGCTTAGGTTCCCCGGGGGGAAACACTGAAGCTTTCTTT.

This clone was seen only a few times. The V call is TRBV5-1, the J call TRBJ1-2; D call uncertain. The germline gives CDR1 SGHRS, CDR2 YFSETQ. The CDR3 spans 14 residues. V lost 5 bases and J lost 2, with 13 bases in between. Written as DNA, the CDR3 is TGCGCCAGCAGTACTGGAGGGTCCAACTATGGCTACACCTTC. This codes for CASSTGGSNYGYTF. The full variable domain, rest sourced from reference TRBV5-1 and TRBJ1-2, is KAGVTQTPRYLIKTRGQQVTLSCSPISGHRSVSWYQQTPGQGLQFLFEYFSETQRNKGNFPGRFSGRQFSNSRSEMNVSTLELGDSALYLCASSTGGSNYGYTFGSGTRLTVV.

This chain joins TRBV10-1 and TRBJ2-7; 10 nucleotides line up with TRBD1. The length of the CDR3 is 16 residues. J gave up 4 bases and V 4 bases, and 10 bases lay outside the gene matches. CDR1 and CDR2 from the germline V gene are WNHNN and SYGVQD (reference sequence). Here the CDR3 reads CASSGDRGTGEYEQYF. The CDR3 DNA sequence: TGCGCCAGCAGTGGTGACAGGGGGACAGGGGAATACGAGCAGTACTTC.

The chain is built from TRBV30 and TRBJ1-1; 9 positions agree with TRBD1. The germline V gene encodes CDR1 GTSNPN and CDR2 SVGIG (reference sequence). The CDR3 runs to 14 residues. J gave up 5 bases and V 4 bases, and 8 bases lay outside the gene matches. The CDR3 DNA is TGTGCCTGGACGTCGACAGGGGGGCTTACTGAAGCTTTCTTT. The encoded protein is CAWTSTGGLTEAFF.

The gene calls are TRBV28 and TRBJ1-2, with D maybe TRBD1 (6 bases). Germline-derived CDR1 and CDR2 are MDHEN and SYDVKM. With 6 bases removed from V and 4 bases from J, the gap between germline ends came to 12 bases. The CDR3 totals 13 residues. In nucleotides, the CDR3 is TGTGCCAGCAGGCAACAGGGCTTCTATGGCTACACCTTC. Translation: CASRQQGFYGYTF.

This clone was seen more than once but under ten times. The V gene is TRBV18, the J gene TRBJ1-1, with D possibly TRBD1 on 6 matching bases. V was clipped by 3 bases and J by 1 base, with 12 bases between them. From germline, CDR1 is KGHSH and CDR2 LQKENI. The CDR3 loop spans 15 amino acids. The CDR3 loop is CASSPQGSRNTEAFF. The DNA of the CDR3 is TGTGCCAGCTCACCGCAGGGGTCTCGGAACACTGAAGCTTTCTTT.

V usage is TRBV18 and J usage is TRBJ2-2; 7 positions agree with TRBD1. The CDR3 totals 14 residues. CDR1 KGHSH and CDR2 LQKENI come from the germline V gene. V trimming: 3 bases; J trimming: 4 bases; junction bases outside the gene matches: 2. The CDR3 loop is CASSPGQSTGELFF. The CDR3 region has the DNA TGTGCCAGCTCACCGGGACAGTCCACCGGGGAGCTGTTTTTT.

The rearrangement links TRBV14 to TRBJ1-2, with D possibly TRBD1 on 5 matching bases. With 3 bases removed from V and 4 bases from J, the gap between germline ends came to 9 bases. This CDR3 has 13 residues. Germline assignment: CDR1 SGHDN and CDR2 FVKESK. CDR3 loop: CASSHRQGYGYTF. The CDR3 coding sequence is TGTGCCAGCAGCCATCGTCAGGGCTATGGCTACACCTTC.

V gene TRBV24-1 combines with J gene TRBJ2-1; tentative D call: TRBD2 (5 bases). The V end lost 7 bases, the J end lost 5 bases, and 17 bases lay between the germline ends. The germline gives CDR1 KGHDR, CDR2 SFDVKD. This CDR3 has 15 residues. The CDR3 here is CATSPEGRGNNEQFF. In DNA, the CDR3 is TGTGCCACCAGCCCCGAGGGTAGAGGGAACAATGAGCAGTTCTTC.

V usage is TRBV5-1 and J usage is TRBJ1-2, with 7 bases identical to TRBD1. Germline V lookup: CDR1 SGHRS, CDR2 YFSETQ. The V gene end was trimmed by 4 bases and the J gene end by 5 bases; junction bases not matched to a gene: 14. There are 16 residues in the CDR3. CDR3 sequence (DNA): TGCGCCAGCAGCCCCGACAGGGCCACCGGAGGTTATGGCTACACCTTC. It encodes CASSPDRATGGYGYTF.

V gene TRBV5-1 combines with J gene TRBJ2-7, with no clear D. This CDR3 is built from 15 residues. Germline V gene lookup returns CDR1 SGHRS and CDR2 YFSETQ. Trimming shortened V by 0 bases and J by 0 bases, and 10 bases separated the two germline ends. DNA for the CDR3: TGCGCCAGCAGCTTGGAGAAGCGAAACTCCTACGAGCAGTACTTC. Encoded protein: CASSLEKRNSYEQYF.

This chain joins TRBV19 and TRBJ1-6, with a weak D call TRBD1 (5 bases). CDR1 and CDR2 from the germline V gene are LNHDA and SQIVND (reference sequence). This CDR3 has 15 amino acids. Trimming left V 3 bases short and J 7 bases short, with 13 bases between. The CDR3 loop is CASSMADSGNSPLHF. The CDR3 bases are TGTGCCAGTAGTATGGCCGACAGTGGGAATTCACCCCTCCACTTT.

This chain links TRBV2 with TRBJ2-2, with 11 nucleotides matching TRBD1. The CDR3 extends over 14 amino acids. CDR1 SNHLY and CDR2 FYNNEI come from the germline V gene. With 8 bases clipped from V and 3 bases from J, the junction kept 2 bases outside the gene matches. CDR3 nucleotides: TGTGCCAGCCGGGACAGGGGGGACACCGGGGAGCTGTTTTTT. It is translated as CASRDRGDTGELFF.

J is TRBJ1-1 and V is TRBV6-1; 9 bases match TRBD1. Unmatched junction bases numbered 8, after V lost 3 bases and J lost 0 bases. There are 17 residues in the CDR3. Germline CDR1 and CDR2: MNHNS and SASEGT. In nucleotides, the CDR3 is TGTGCCAGCAGTGACAACAGGGGGCCAGGGTTGAACACTGAAGCTTTCTTT. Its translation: CASSDNRGPGLNTEAFF.

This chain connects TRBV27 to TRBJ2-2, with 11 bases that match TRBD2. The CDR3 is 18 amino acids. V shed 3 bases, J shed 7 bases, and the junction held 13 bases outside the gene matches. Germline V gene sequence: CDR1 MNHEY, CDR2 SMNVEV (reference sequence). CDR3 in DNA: TGTGCCAGCAGTTTCTCGACGCTAGCGGGGGGAGTTATCGGGGAGCTGTTTTTT. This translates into CASSFSTLAGGVIGELFF.

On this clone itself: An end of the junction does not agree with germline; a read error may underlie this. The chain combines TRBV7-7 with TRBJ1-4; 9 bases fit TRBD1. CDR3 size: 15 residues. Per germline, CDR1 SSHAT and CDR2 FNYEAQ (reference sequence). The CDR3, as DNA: TGTGCTAGCAGCTTAGGGGGACAGGGAAGCGAAAAACTGTTTTTT. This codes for CASSLGGQGSEKLFF.

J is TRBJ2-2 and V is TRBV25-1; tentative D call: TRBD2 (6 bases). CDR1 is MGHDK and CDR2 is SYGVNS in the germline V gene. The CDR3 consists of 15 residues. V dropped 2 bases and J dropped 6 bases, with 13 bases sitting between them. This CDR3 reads CASSERLVGAGELFF. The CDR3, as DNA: TGTGCCAGCAGTGAAAGACTAGTTGGGGCCGGGGAGCTGTTTTTT.

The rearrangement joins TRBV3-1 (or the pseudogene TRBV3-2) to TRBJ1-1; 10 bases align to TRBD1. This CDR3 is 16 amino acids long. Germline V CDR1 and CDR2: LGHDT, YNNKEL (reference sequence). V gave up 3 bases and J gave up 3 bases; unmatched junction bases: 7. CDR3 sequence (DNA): TGTGCCAGCAGCCAGCCACGGGACAGGGGCTACACTGAAGCTTTCTTT. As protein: CASSQPRDRGYTEAFF.

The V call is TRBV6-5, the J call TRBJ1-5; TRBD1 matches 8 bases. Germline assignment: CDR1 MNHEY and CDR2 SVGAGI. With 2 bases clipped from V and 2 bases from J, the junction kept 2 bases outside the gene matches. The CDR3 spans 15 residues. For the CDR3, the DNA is TGTGCCAGCAGTTACGGACAGGGCCGCAATCAGCCCCAGCATTTT. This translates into CASSYGQGRNQPQHF.

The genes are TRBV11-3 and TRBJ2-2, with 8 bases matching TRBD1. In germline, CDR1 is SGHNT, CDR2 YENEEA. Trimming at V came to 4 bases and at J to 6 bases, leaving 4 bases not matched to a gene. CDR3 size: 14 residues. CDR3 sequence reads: CASSYRTGSGELFF. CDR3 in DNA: TGTGCCAGCAGCTATCGGACAGGGTCCGGGGAGCTGTTTTTT.

CDR3 residues: CASSLIGGPSPEQFF. CDR3 nucleotides: TGCGCCAGCAGCCTCATCGGGGGGCCGTCGCCTGAGCAGTTCTTC. This chain uses TRBV5-1 with TRBJ2-1, with D possibly TRBD2 on 7 matching bases. V was trimmed by 4 bases and J by 9 bases, leaving 20 bases between them. The CDR3 is made up of 15 amino acids. CDR1 is SGHRS and CDR2 is YFSETQ in the germline V gene.

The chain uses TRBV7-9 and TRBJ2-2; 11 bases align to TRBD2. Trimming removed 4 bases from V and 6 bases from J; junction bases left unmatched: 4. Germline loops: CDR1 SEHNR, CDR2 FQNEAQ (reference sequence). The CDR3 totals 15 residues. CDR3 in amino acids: CASSYSGGAPGELFF. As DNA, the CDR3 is TGTGCCAGCAGCTATAGCGGGGGGGCCCCCGGGGAGCTGTTTTTT.

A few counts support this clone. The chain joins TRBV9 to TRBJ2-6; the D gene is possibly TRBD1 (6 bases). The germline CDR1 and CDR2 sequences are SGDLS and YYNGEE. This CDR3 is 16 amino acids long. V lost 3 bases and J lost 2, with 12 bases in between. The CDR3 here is CASSGSSGAGANVLTF. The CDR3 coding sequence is TGTGCCAGCAGCGGGAGCTCAGGGGCTGGGGCCAACGTCCTGACTTTC.

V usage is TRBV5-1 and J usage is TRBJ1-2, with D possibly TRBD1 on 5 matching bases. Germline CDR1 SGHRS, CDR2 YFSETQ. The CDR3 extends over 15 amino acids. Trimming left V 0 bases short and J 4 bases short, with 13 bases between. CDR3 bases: TGCGCCAGCAGCTTGGCGGGGGACGGCGGCTATGGCTACACCTTC. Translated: CASSLAGDGGYGYTF.